This T cell receptor (beta chain) was found in a study of PD-1 blockade in classical Hodgkin lymphoma. Whole-study findings and limits: What caused the repertoire differences, perhaps disease activity or prior therapy, remains undefined. Baseline TCR diversity was reportedly lower in newly diagnosed patients than in healthy donors. It was reported as lower still in relapsed/refractory patients.

The time point here: cycle 4 day 1 (C4D1), after more than five weeks of nivolumab. Following autologous stem cell transplantation, relapse occurred in every patient, and exposure to brentuximab vedotin varied. Patients' outcomes at their best amounted to complete response, partial response or progressive disease. The assay was immunoSEQ multiplex PCR, and TCRdb's table has in-frame clones only and misses some. The profile shows around 90,000 clones, about 77% of them singletons. The V gene end was trimmed by 8 bases and the J gene end by 6 bases; junction bases not matched to a gene: 9. CDR3 length equals 13 residues. Germline V gene lookup returns CDR1 MNHNY and CDR2 SVGAGI (reference sequence). As for this clone: Its antigen is undetermined.

Sample: peripheral blood mononuclear cells (PBMCs), taken before the fourth cycle of nivolumab. The genes are TRBV6-6 and TRBJ2-7; 8 bases match TRBD1. The TCR sequence derives from a human donor with classical Hodgkin lymphoma. This CDR3 reads CASGRTGYSEQYF. The CDR3 DNA follows: TGTGCCAGCGGGAGGACAGGGTACAGCGAGCAGTACTTC.